This T cell receptor beta chain derives from a study of metastatic and nonmetastatic thyroid tumors. Study as a whole: Malignant and benign thyroid patients had repertoires compared in peripheral blood and tumor or nodule tissue.

TCRdb reanalyzed the PCR reads via MiXCR. Here the sample spans 34,000 or so clones, approximately 16% being singletons. The entire patient cohort was treatment-naive prior to thyroid surgery. This clone was seen at least ten times. This receptor was identified in a female donor with papillary thyroid cancer or a benign thyroid nodule (not recorded which). Some clones in this sample may be carry-over from other donors' samples. The sequenced sample consisted of blood.

The CDR3 DNA follows: TGCAGTGCTAGAGATTCCGGACGGGAGGCCTTTTTCAATGAGCAGTTCTTC. Translated, it gives CSARDSGREAFFNEQFF. V is TRBV20-1 and J is TRBJ2-1; 7 nucleotides agree with TRBD2. The germline V gene encodes CDR1 DFQATT and CDR2 SNEGSKA (reference sequence). This CDR3 is 17 amino acids long. Unmatched junction bases numbered 14, after V lost 0 bases and J lost 6 bases.